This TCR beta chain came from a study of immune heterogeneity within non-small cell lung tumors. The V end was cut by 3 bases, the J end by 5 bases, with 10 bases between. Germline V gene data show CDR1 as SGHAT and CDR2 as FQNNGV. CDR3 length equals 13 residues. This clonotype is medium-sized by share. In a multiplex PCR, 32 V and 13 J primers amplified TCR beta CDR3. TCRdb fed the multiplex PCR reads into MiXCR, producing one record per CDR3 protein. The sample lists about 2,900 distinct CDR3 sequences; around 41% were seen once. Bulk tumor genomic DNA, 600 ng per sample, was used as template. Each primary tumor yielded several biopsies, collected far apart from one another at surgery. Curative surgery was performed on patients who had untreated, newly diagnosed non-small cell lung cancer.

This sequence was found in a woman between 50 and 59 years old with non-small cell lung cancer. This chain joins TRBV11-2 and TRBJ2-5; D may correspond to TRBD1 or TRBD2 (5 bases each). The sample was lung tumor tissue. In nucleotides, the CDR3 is TGTGCCAGCAGCTTCTGGGGCGGGGAGACCCAGTACTTC. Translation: CASSFWGGETQYF.